This TCR gamma chain was retrieved from a study of Vδ1+ human thymocytes. This CDR3 region has 14 residues. V trimming: 1 base; J trimming: 3 bases; junction bases outside the gene matches: 6. The V gene's germline CDR1 is EGSNGY and CDR2 YDSYNSKV. The template was reverse-transcribed extracted RNA. The CDR3 regions were amplified by multiplex PCR from V-gene primers to a constant-region primer. TCRdb reran clone calling via CATT on the multiplex PCR reads. The repertoire holds 25,000 to 30,000 gamma-chain clones, with around 18% as singletons. Findings and limits, study-wide: Thymic TRG and TRD repertoires appeared highly polyclonal. Unlike peripheral blood Vdelta1+ controls, thymic delta-chain sequences included about 20% Vdelta2 and few Vdelta3. Many TRG clonotypes were shared between donors; TRD repertoires were essentially private. Unexpected Vdelta2 sequences could cause misinterpretation of bulk repertoire data.

Thymocytes were sorted as CD3+ TCRVdelta1+ TCRVdelta2- after alphabeta T cell depletion. As concerns this clone: Its antigen is unknown. Distinct nucleotide sequences in the sample also encode this CDR3.

The clonotype was recovered from a boy under three years old who had congenital heart surgery. This chain connects TRGV2 to TRGJ1 or TRGJ2. Sequencing was carried out using Vdelta1+ gamma-delta thymocytes from the thymus. Regarding subset: FACS-sorted CD3+ TCRalphabeta- TCRVdelta1+ TCRVdelta2- thymocytes. CDR3 amino acids: CATWDGPCYYKKLF. CDR3 coding DNA: TGTGCCACCTGGGACGGCCCCTGTTATTATAAGAAACTCTTT.